This is a list of T cell receptor beta chains from one sample in a study of blood T cell repertoires in COVID-19. Sequencing used immunoSEQ multiplex PCR; TCRdb keeps in-frame clones, though not all of them. The table includes 68,000 or so clones, 80% to 90% detected once. The material sequenced was peripheral blood. Receptor source: a man aged 50 to 60 with acute or convalescent COVID-19. The CDR3 runs from the conserved cysteine through the conserved F or W. D genes are given only for firm matches. Rows give clone size only sometimes, using once, few, many, or a class for an expanded clone.

v_call	clone_size	d_call	j_call	cdr3_nt	cdr3_aa
TRBV7-3	NA	NA	TRBJ2-6	TGTGCCAGCAGCCCCTCGGACAGATTCGCCTCTGGGGCCAACGTCCTGACTTTC	CASSPSDRFASGANVLTF
TRBV29-1	NA	NA	TRBJ1-1	TGCAGCGTTGCATTGAACGAGGGCTGGAACACTGAAGCTTTCTTT	CSVALNEGWNTEAFF
TRBV30	NA	NA	TRBJ1-5	TGTGCCTGGAGTATGGCAGGGGACCAGCCCCAGCATTTT	CAWSMAGDQPQHF
TRBV6-6	NA	TRBD2	TRBJ2-3	TGTGCCAGCAGAACCGGCGGTGGTAGCGGGAGAGATACGCAGTATTTT	CASRTGGGSGRDTQYF
TRBV7-9	NA	NA	TRBJ2-1	TGTGCCAGCAGCTTAGAGAGCTCCTACAATGAGCAGTTCTTC	CASSLESSYNEQFF
TRBV5-4	NA	TRBD1	TRBJ2-5	TGTGCCAGCAGCTTATACAGGGGCGGTGAGACCCAGTACTTC	CASSLYRGGETQYF
TRBV19	NA	TRBD2	TRBJ2-2	TGTGCCAGTAGTACCTCGCCGGGACTAGCGGGAGCCGCGAACACCGGGGAGCTGTTTTTT	CASSTSPGLAGAANTGELFF
TRBV7-8	NA	NA	TRBJ2-5	TGTGCCAGCAGCTTACCCCCGCAAGAGACCCAGTACTTC	CASSLPPQETQYF
TRBV7-9	NA	TRBD2	TRBJ2-1	TGTGCCAGCAGCACGCTAGCGGGAGGCTCCATCTTCTTATACAATGAGCAGTTCTTC	CASSTLAGGSIFLYNEQFF
TRBV30	NA	NA	TRBJ1-4	TGTGCCTGGACCCAACCGGGTTTTGAAAAACTGTTTTTT	CAWTQPGFEKLFF
TRBV6-5	few	NA	TRBJ1-2	TGTGCCAGCAGGGACACGAACTATGGCTACACCTTC	CASRDTNYGYTF
TRBV18	NA	NA	TRBJ1-2	TGTGCCAGCTCACCAATGGGCGGGCACAACTATGGCTACACCTTC	CASSPMGGHNYGYTF
TRBV7-2	NA	TRBD1	TRBJ1-2	TGTGCCAGCAGCAATAGACAGGGTACGAACTATGGCTACACCTTC	CASSNRQGTNYGYTF
TRBV30	NA	NA	TRBJ1-1	TGTGCCTGGGCGGGACAATTGAACACTGAAGCTTTCTTT	CAWAGQLNTEAFF
TRBV14	once	TRBD1	TRBJ2-1	TGTGCCAGCAGCCAAGGACGGACAGGGGTGACCTACAATGAGCAGTTCTTC	CASSQGRTGVTYNEQFF
TRBV3-1/TRBV3-2	NA	NA	TRBJ1-5	TGTGCCAGCAGCCAAGTACGGGGGGTTCAGCCCCAGCATTTT	CASSQVRGVQPQHF
TRBV25-1	few	NA	TRBJ1-4	TGTGCCAGCAGTGAGGCCGGGAGTAGTGAAAAACTGTTTTTT	CASSEAGSSEKLFF
TRBV6-2/TRBV6-3	few	NA	TRBJ1-2	TGTGCCAGCAGTTACTCGATGGGGCGACAGGTGCAGTTTGGTGAATATGGCTACACCTTC	CASSYSMGRQVQFGEYGYTF
TRBV5-6	NA	NA	TRBJ2-5	TGTGCCAGCAGCGCGCCCGGATCCCCGGCCAGGGAGACCCAGTACTTC	CASSAPGSPARETQYF
TRBV10-2	many	NA	TRBJ2-3	TGCGCCAGCAGGAGTGGGGCAGGGGATACGCAGTATTTT	CASRSGAGDTQYF
TRBV11-3	NA	NA	TRBJ1-2	TGTGCCAGCAGCTCTGCCCATGGAGGGTTCTATGGCTACACCTTC	CASSSAHGGFYGYTF
TRBV4-3	NA	NA	TRBJ2-3	TGCGCCAGCAGCCAGGCCCCGACAGGGGAGGGGGCAGATACGCAGTATTTT	CASSQAPTGEGADTQYF
TRBV10-1	NA	TRBD2	TRBJ2-4	TGCGCCAGCAGTCGGTCGGGACTAGCGTCTGGCATTCAGTACTTC	CASSRSGLASGIQYF
TRBV5-1	NA	TRBD2	TRBJ2-7	TGCGCCAGCAGCGTTGGGACTAGCGGGGCGAACGAGCAGTACTTC	CASSVGTSGANEQYF
TRBV6-2/TRBV6-3	NA	NA	TRBJ1-1	TGTGCCAGCAGTTACTCGATCTTCTCCGGGAGGGCCGGCACTGAAGCTTTCTTT	CASSYSIFSGRAGTEAFF
TRBV7-2	once	NA	TRBJ1-5	TGTGCCAGCAGCTTAGCTTATCTAACAGGCAATCAGCCCCAGCATTTT	CASSLAYLTGNQPQHF
TRBV4-3	NA	TRBD2	TRBJ2-1	TGCGCCAGCGGATGGGCGGGAGGGGCCTACAATGAGCAGTTCTTC	CASGWAGGAYNEQFF
TRBV2	NA	NA	TRBJ1-5	TGTGCCAGCGTCCGGGGGAGCAATCAGCCCCAGCATTTT	CASVRGSNQPQHF
TRBV28	NA	NA	TRBJ1-5	TGTGCCAGCAGGACCTACGCGGTCGTTCAGCCCCAGCATTTT	CASRTYAVVQPQHF
TRBV15	NA	NA	TRBJ2-1	TGTGCCACCAGCAGAGTTACTTACGATTCCTACAATGAGCAGTTCTTC	CATSRVTYDSYNEQFF
TRBV7-9	NA	TRBD1	TRBJ2-2	TGTGCCAGCAGCCGCGTCTGGACAGGGGTCACCGGGGAGCTGTTTTTT	CASSRVWTGVTGELFF
TRBV4-3	few	TRBD2	TRBJ2-2	TGCGCCAGCAGCAAGTCCCCTAGCGGGATGGGCGGGGAGCTGTTTTTT	CASSKSPSGMGGELFF
TRBV14	NA	NA	TRBJ2-5	TGTGCCAGCAGCCAAGATCATCTCAGGCCCCCCGTGGAGACCCAGTACTTC	CASSQDHLRPPVETQYF
TRBV5-8	NA	TRBD2	TRBJ2-3	TGTGCCAGCAGCTTTGGGCGGATAGCGGGGAACACAGATACGCAGTATTTT	CASSFGRIAGNTDTQYF
TRBV10-3	few	NA	TRBJ2-7	TGTGCCATCAGTGAGCCAGGCTACGAGCAGTACTTC	CAISEPGYEQYF
TRBV25-1	NA	TRBD1	TRBJ1-5	TGTGCCAGCAGCGCGGGGACAGGGTTCGGTCAGCCCCAGCATTTT	CASSAGTGFGQPQHF
TRBV28	once	NA	TRBJ2-3	TGTGCCAGCAGTTTGTGGCAGGGGCCAGATACGCAGTATTTT	CASSLWQGPDTQYF
TRBV30	NA	TRBD1	TRBJ1-2	TGTGCCTGGAGTGCCGGGACAGGGAATGGGGACTATGGCTACACCTTC	CAWSAGTGNGDYGYTF
TRBV19	NA	TRBD1	TRBJ1-5	TGTGCCAGTAGTATAGGACAGGGGAGCAATCAGCCCCAGCATTTT	CASSIGQGSNQPQHF
TRBV12-3/TRBV12-4	NA	NA	TRBJ2-1	TGTGCCACCCGAGGAGGAGGGTTACGAGAGCAGTTCTTC	CATRGGGLREQFF
TRBV7-2	once	TRBD1	TRBJ1-5	TGTGCCAGCAGCTTTGGGACAGGGGGCCAGCCCCAGCATTTT	CASSFGTGGQPQHF
TRBV18	NA	TRBD1	TRBJ2-7	TGTGCCAGCTCACGGGACAGGGGAAACGAGCAGTACTTC	CASSRDRGNEQYF
TRBV5-6	few	NA	TRBJ2-1	TGTGCCAGCAGCTTGGTTCGGGGCAATGAGCAGTTCTTC	CASSLVRGNEQFF
TRBV6-5	NA	NA	TRBJ1-1	TGTGCCAGCAGGTCGACAGAGGGGGTAACTTTCTTT	CASRSTEGVTFF
TRBV9	NA	TRBD1	TRBJ1-2	TGTGCCAGCAGCGTGGGACAGGGTGACTATGGCTACACCTTC	CASSVGQGDYGYTF
TRBV5-8	NA	TRBD1	TRBJ1-5	TGTGCCAGCAGCTTGGACAGGGGTTTGATTCAGCCCCAGCATTTT	CASSLDRGLIQPQHF
TRBV7-7	NA	TRBD2	TRBJ2-7	TGTGCTAGCAGCCCCCTCCAGCCGGGACTAGGAGAGCAGTACTTC	CASSPLQPGLGEQYF
TRBV19	NA	TRBD1	TRBJ1-5	TGTGCCAGTAAAGGAGGGACAGCCGCCCCAAATCAGCCCCAGCATTTT	CASKGGTAAPNQPQHF
TRBV11-3	few	NA	TRBJ2-3	TGTGCCAGCAGCTTAGTCGGGGGTACGCAGTATTTT	CASSLVGGTQYF
TRBV27	once	TRBD1	TRBJ2-7	TGTGCCAGCAAACTAGGACAGGGAGTTTACGAGCAGTACTTC	CASKLGQGVYEQYF